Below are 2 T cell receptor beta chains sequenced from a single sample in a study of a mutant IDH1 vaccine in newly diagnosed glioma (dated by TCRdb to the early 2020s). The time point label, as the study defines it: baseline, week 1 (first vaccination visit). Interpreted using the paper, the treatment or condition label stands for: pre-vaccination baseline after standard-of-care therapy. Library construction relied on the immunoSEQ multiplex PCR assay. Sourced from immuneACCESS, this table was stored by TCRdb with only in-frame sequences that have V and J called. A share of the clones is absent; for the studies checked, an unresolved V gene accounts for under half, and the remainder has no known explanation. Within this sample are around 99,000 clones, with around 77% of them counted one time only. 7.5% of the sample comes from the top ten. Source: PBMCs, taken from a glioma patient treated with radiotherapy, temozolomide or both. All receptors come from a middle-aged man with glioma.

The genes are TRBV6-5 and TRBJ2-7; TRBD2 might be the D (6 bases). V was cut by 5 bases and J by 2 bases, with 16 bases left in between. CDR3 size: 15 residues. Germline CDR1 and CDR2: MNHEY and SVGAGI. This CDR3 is CASSQRRTITYEQYF. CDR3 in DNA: TGTGCCAGCAGTCAAAGACGGACTATCACCTACGAGCAGTACTTC.

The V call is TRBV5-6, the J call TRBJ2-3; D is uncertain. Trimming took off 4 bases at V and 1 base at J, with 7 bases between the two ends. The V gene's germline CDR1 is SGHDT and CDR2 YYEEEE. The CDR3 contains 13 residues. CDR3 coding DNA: TGTGCCAGCAGCCGGTCAGGCACAGATACGCAGTATTTT. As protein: CASSRSGTDTQYF.